This T cell receptor beta chain was found in a study of shared clonotypes between healthy human individuals. Study-wide points: In contrast to clonotypes shared by all four donors, non-shared clonotypes had lower generation probabilities. It was expected that sequencing depth would affect clonotype sharing among donors. When naive CD4 clonotypes were compared across a handful of donors, approximately 5% were shared.

The V end lost 6 bases, the J end lost 2 bases, and 11 bases lay between the germline ends. The germline V gene has CDR1 LNHDA and CDR2 SQIVND (reference sequence). The CDR3 extends over 13 amino acids. As regards this clone: Its specificity is not known.

Method: immunoSEQ multiplex PCR; TCRdb's copy keeps in-frame clones and lacks some. This sample has approximately 1.5 million clones; nearly 99% occur once, and the top ten carry about 0.4%. The V call is TRBV19, the J call TRBJ2-7; no reliable D call. The origin of this receptor is a man aged 30 to 45 in good health. The sequenced material came from naive CD4+ T cells sorted from blood. Subset reported: CD45RA+ positively selected. CDR3 sequence (DNA): TGTGCCAGTAGACGAAAGGGAACCTACGAGCAGTACTTC. Translation gives CASRRKGTYEQYF.